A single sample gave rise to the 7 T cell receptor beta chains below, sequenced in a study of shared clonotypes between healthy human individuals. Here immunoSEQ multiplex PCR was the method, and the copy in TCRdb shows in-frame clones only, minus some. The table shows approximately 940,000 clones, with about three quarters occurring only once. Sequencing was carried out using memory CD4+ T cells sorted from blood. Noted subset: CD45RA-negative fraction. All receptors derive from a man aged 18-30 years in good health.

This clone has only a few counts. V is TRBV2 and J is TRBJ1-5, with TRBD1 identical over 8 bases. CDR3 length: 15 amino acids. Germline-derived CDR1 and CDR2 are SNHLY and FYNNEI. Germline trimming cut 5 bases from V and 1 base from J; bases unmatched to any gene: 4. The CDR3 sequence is CASSWTGISNQPQHF. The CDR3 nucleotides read TGTGCCAGCAGTTGGACAGGGATAAGCAATCAGCCCCAGCATTTT.

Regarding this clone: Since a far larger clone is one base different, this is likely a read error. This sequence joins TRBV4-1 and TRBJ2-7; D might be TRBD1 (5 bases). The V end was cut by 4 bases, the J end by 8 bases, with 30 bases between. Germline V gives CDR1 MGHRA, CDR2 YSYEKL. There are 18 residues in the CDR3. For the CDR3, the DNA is TGCGCCAGCAGCCTCGAAGGGGCCTCGCTCCGTATAAGGCTCAAGCAGTACTTC. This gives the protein CASSLEGASLRIRLKQYF.

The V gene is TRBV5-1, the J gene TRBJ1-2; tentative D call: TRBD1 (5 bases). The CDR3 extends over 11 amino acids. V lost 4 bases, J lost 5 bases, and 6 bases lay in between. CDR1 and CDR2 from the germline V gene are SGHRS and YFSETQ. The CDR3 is CASSEGYGYTF. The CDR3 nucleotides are TGCGCCAGCAGCGAGGGGTATGGCTACACCTTC.

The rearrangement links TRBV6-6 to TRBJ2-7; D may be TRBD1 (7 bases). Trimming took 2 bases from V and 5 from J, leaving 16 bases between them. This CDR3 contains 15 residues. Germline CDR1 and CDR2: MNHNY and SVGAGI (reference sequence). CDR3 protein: CASSYGRGEVDEQYF. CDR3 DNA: TGTGCCAGCAGTTACGGCAGGGGGGAAGTGGACGAGCAGTACTTC.

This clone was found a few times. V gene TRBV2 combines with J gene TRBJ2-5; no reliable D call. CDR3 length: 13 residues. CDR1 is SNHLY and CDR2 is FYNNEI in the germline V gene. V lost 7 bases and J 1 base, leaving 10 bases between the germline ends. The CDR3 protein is CASNQAVQETQYF. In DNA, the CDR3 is TGTGCCAGCAATCAGGCGGTCCAAGAGACCCAGTACTTC. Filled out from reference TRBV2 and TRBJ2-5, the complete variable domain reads EPEVTQTPSHQVTQMGQEVILRCVPISNHLYFYWYRQILGQKVEFLVSFYNNEISEKSEIFDDQFSVERPDGSNFTLKIRSTKLEDSAMYFCASNQAVQETQYFGPGTRLLVL.

DNA for the CDR3: TGTGCCAGCAGCCAAGTTGCTAGGGGGACTAATGAAAAACTGTTTTTT. This gives the protein CASSQVARGTNEKLFF. The chain combines TRBV4-2 with TRBJ1-4; weak D call: TRBD1 (6 bases). Trimming removed 1 base at V and 2 bases at J, with 11 bases between. CDR3 length equals 16 residues. CDR1 LGHNA and CDR2 YNFKEQ come from the germline V gene.

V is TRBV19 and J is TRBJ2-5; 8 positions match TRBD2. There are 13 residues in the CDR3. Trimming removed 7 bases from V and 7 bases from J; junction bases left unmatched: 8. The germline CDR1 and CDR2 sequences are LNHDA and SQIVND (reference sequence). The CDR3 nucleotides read TGTGCCAGTACACGGGAGGGAGGTGGGACCCAGTACTTC. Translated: CASTREGGGTQYF.